The 13 T cell receptor beta chains below come from one sample, sequenced in a study of cytomegalovirus exposure and HLA in healthy donors. The PCR made use of 60 Vbeta and 13 Jbeta primers. The assay was immunoSEQ multiplex PCR, and TCRdb's table has in-frame clones only and misses some. This table has 110,000 or so clones, roughly 70% appearing once. The sequenced material came from PBMCs. The receptor set was obtained from a man between 18 and 35 years old in good health and CMV-seropositive.

The chain joins TRBV19 to TRBJ2-2; the D gene is possibly TRBD1 (5 bases). The germline CDR1 and CDR2 sequences are LNHDA and SQIVND (reference sequence). The CDR3 covers 15 residues. With 2 bases removed from V and 4 bases from J, the gap between germline ends came to 11 bases. Written as DNA, the CDR3 is TGTGCCAGTAGTATACGCAGGGAAGTCACCGGGGAGCTGTTTTTT. Translated, it gives CASSIRREVTGELFF. The full variable domain, completed using reference TRBV19 and TRBJ2-2, is DGGITQSPKYLFRKEGQNVTLSCEQNLNHDAMYWYRQDPGQGLRLIYYSQIVNDFQKGDIAEGYSVSREKKESFPLTVTSAQKNPTAFYLCASSIRREVTGELFFGEGSRLTVL.

The genes are TRBV9 and TRBJ2-2, with D tentatively TRBD1 (5 bases). Trimming removed 4 bases from V and 5 bases from J, with 15 bases in between. The germline V gene encodes CDR1 SGDLS and CDR2 YYNGEE. This CDR3 spans 15 amino acids. As DNA, the CDR3 is TGTGCCAGCAGCCCCCTTGGGGCGGAAACCGGGGAGCTGTTTTTT. Its protein is CASSPLGAETGELFF.

This chain uses TRBV28 with TRBJ2-1; TRBD1 matches at 10 bases. The junction had 7 bases not matched to a gene; V was cut back by 2 bases and J by 9 bases. The CDR3 runs 15 residues. Germline lookup yields CDR1 MDHEN and CDR2 SYDVKM. The CDR3 loop is CASSLLSRDRGEQFF. The DNA for the CDR3 is TGTGCCAGCAGTTTACTGTCCCGGGACAGGGGTGAGCAGTTCTTC.

This CDR3 is CATSRGSLAGTGELFF. The CDR3 coding sequence is TGTGCCACCAGCAGAGGATCACTAGCGGGCACCGGGGAGCTGTTTTTT. The chain has TRBV15 and TRBJ2-2, with 9 bases aligning to TRBD2. With 1 base clipped from V and 4 bases from J, the junction kept 4 bases outside the gene matches. Germline CDR1 and CDR2: LNHNV and YYDKDF (reference sequence). This CDR3 is built from 16 residues.

CDR3 nucleotides: TGTGCCAGCAGCAGAACAGGGTTTGACTATGGCTACACCTTC. Translating gives CASSRTGFDYGYTF. The rearrangement joins TRBV7-9 to TRBJ1-2; TRBD1 is a possible D gene (6 bases). V was pared by 5 bases and J by 3 bases, with 13 bases between. Looked up from germline, CDR1 is SEHNR and CDR2 is FQNEAQ (reference sequence). The CDR3 has 14 amino acids.

The rearrangement uses TRBV2 and TRBJ2-1; TRBD1 might be the D (5 bases). V was shortened by 2 bases and J by 3 bases, with 23 bases between the two germline ends. The CDR3 is 19 amino acids. Germline assignment: CDR1 SNHLY and CDR2 FYNNEI. The chain's CDR3 is CASSEQDMAAESFYNEQFF. In DNA form, the CDR3 reads TGTGCCAGCAGTGAACAGGACATGGCCGCCGAATCTTTCTACAATGAGCAGTTCTTC.

This clone has a single count. This chain uses TRBV7-3 with TRBJ1-1; TRBD1 might be the D (6 bases). This CDR3 has 15 residues. CDR1 is SGHTA and CDR2 is FQGTGA in the germline V gene. V lost 5 bases and J 3 bases, leaving 16 bases between the germline ends. Here the CDR3 reads CASSLGPGAYTEAFF. The CDR3 nucleotides are TGTGCCAGCAGCCTGGGGCCAGGGGCCTACACTGAAGCTTTCTTT.

The gene calls are TRBV4-1 and TRBJ1-1; 10 nucleotides agree with TRBD1. V was pared by 1 base and J by 5 bases, with 4 bases of the junction left unmatched. The CDR3 totals 15 residues. Germline V gene sequence: CDR1 MGHRA, CDR2 YSYEKL. The CDR3 coding sequence is TGCGCCAGCAGCCAAGGGACAGGGGGGTGGACTGAAGCTTTCTTT. This sequence encodes CASSQGTGGWTEAFF.

This clone was picked up one time. V is TRBV10-2 and J is TRBJ2-7; tentative D call: TRBD1 (5 bases). The V end lost 6 bases, the J end lost 7 bases, and 16 bases lay between the germline ends. The CDR3 has 13 residues. The germline V gene has CDR1 WSHSY and CDR2 SAAADI. DNA of the CDR3: TGCGCCAGCAGAGGCAGGGCGGTAGGGGAGCAGTACTTC. Protein sequence: CASRGRAVGEQYF.

The sample holds one count of this clone. V gene TRBV6-1 combines with J gene TRBJ2-3; 12 bases are a match to TRBD1. CDR1 is MNHNS, CDR2 SASEGT, per germline. The CDR3 sequence is 14 residues long. Trimming at V came to 6 bases and at J to 7 bases, leaving 5 bases not matched to a gene. The CDR3 bases are TGTGCCAGCAGCTCCGGGACAGGGGGCAATACGCAGTATTTT. Its translation: CASSSGTGGNTQYF.

This rearrangement joins TRBV5-6 to TRBJ1-4; D is uncertain. V was clipped by 0 bases and J by 4 bases, with 7 bases between them. The germline gives CDR1 SGHDT, CDR2 YYEEEE. The CDR3 has 14 residues. The CDR3, as DNA: TGTGCCAGCAGCTTGGATCAGTTTAATGAAAAACTGTTTTTT. This codes for CASSLDQFNEKLFF. Full variable domain (outside the CDR3, taken from reference TRBV5-6 and TRBJ1-4): DAGVTQSPTHLIKTRGQQVTLRCSPKSGHDTVSWYQQALGQGPQFIFQYYEEEERQRGNFPDRFSGHQFPNYSSELNVNALLLGDSALYLCASSLDQFNEKLFFGSGTQLSVL.

In this sample, this clone turned up once. The chain combines TRBV6-5 with TRBJ2-3; D is perhaps TRBD1 (5 bases). This CDR3 contains 13 residues. Per the germline V gene, CDR1 is MNHEY and CDR2 is SVGAGI. The germline V and J ends were trimmed by 2 bases and 4 bases, with 7 bases remaining between them. The CDR3, as DNA: TGTGCCAGCAGTTACCAGGGTTCAGATACGCAGTATTTT. It translates to CASSYQGSDTQYF.

The chain couples TRBV7-7 to TRBJ2-1, with 14 bases fitting TRBD2. Unmatched junction bases numbered 2, after V lost 5 bases and J lost 2 bases. Germline loops: CDR1 SSHAT, CDR2 FNYEAQ (reference sequence). The CDR3 is 16 amino acids. The CDR3 nucleotides are TGTGCCAGCAGCCCGACTAGCGGGGGGGCCTACAATGAGCAGTTCTTC. Its protein is CASSPTSGGAYNEQFF.